This paragraph reports one T cell receptor (beta chain). Its target is unknown. This sample is drawn from a study of PD-L1 blockade in urothelial cancer. Study overall: Investigators checked blood 3 weeks (second dose) and 6 weeks after treatment start. T cells were recovered from blood samples at a median of roughly 150,000. General study findings and limits: Where pretreatment blood TCR clonality fell below the median, better survival was predicted.

Measured with immunoSEQ multiplex PCR; TCRdb has only the in-frame clones, and not every one. The sample records some 45,000 clones, 70% to 90% being singletons. This sample's time point: pretreatment peripheral blood. Germline trimming cut 2 bases from V and 5 bases from J; bases unmatched to any gene: 8. CDR3 length: 15 residues. Germline values: CDR1 SEHNR, CDR2 FQNEAQ (reference sequence). The sample was PBMCs, taken around atezolizumab (anti-PD-L1) treatment. The sequence came from a donor at least 40 years old with urothelial cancer. The V and J genes are TRBV7-9 and TRBJ2-7; 8 bases align to TRBD2. CDR3 sequence: CASSLFGAGADEQYF. In DNA, the CDR3 is TGTGCCAGCAGCTTATTTGGAGCGGGAGCTGACGAGCAGTACTTC.